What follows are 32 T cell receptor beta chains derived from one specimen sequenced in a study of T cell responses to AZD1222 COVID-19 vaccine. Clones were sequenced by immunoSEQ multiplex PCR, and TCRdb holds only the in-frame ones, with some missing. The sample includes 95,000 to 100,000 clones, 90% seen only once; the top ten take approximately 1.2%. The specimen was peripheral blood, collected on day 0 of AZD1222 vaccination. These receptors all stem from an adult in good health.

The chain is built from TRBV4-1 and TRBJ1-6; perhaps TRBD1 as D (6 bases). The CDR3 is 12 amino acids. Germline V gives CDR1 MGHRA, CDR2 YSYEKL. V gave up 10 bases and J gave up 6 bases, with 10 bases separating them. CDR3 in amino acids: CATRDINSPLHF. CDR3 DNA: TGCGCCACCCGGGACATTAATTCACCCCTCCACTTT.

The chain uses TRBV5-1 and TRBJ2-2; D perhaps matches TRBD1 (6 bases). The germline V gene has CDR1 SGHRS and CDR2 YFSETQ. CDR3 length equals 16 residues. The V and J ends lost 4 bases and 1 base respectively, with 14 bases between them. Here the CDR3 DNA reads TGCGCCAGCAGCCCTTTTCAGGGACAGAACACCGGGGAGCTGTTTTTT. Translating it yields CASSPFQGQNTGELFF.

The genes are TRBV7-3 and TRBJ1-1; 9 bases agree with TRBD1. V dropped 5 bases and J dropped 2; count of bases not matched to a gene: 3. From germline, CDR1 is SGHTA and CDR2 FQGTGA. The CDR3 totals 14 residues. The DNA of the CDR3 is TGTGCCAGCAGCGCGACAGGGGGAAACACTGAAGCTTTCTTT. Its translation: CASSATGGNTEAFF.

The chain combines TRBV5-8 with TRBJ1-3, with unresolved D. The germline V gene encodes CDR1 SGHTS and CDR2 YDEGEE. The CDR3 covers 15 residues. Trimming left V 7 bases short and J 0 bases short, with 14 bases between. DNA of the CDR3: TGTGCCAGCCAGAGAAGGACGGTCTCTGGAAACACCATATATTTT. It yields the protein CASQRRTVSGNTIYF.

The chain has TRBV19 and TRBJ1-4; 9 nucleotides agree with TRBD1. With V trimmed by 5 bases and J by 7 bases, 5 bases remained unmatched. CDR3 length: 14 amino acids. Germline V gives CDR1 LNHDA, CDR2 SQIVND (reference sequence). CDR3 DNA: TGTGCCAGTAGTCTCTCGACAGGGGGTGAAAAACTGTTTTTT. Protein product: CASSLSTGGEKLFF.

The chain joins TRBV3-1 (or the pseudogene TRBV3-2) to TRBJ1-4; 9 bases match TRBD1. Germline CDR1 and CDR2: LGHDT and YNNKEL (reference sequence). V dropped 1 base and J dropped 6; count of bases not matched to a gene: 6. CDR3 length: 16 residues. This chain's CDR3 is CASSQVGTGIDEKLFF. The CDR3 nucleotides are TGTGCCAGCAGCCAAGTCGGGACAGGGATAGATGAAAAACTGTTTTTT.

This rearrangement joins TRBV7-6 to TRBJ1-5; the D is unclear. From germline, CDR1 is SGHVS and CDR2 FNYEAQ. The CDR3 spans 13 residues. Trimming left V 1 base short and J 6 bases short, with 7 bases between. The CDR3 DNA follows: TGTGCCAGCAGCTTAGAGGATGGTCAGCCCCAGCATTTT. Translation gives CASSLEDGQPQHF. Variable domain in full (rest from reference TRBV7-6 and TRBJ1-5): GAGVSQSPRYKVTKRGQDVALRCDPISGHVSLYWYRQALGQGPEFLTYFNYEAQQDKSGLPNDRFSAERPEGSISTLTIQRTEQRDSAMYRCASSLEDGQPQHFGDGTRLSIL.

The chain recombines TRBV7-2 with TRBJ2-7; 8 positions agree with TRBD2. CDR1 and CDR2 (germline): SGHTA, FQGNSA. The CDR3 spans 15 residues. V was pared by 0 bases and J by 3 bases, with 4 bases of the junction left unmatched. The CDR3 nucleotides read TGTGCCAGCAGCTTAGCCTACGGGACTAGCTACGAGCAGTACTTC. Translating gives CASSLAYGTSYEQYF.

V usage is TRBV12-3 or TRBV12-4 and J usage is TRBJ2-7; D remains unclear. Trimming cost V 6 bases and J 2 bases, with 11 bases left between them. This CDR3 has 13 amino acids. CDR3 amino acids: CASRDAITYEQYF. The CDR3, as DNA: TGTGCCAGCAGGGACGCAATTACCTACGAGCAGTACTTC.

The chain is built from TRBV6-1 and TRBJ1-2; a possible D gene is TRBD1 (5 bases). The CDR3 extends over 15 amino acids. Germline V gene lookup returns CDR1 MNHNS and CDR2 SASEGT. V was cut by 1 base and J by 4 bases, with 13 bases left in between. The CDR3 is CASSEDLGEPYGYTF. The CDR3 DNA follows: TGTGCCAGCAGTGAAGATCTGGGGGAGCCCTATGGCTACACCTTC.

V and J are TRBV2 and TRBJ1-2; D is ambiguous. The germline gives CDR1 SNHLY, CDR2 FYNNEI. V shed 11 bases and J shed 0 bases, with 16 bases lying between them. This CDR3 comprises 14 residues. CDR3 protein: CALRASSSNYGYTF. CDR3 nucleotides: TGTGCCCTACGAGCTTCGAGCTCTAACTATGGCTACACCTTC.

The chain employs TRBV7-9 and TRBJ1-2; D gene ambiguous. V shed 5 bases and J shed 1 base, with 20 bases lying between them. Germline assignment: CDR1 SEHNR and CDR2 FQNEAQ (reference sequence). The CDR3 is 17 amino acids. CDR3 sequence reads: CASSHNQIAVYNYGYTF. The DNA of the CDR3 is TGTGCCAGCAGCCATAACCAGATCGCGGTCTATAACTATGGCTACACCTTC.

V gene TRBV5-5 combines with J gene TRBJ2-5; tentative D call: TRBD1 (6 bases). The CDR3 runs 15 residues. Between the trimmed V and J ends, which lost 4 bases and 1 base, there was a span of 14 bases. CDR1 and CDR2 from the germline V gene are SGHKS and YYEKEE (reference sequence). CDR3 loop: CASSRYQGFQETQYF. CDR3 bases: TGTGCCAGCAGCCGATATCAGGGGTTCCAAGAGACCCAGTACTTC. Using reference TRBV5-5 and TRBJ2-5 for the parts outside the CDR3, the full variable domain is DAGVTQSPTHLIKTRGQQVTLRCSPISGHKSVSWYQQVLGQGPQFIFQYYEKEERGRGNFPDRFSARQFPNYSSELNVNALLLGDSALYLCASSRYQGFQETQYFGPGTRLLVL.

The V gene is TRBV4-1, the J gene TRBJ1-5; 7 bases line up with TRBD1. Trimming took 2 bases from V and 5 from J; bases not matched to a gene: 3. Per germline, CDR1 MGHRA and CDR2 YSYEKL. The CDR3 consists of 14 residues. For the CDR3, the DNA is TGCGCCAGCAGCCAAACCCAGGGGGATCAGCCCCAGCATTTT. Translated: CASSQTQGDQPQHF.

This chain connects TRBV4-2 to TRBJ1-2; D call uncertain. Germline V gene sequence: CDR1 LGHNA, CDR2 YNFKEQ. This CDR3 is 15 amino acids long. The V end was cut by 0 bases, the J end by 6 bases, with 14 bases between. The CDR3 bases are TGTGCCAGCAGCCAAGAATTACACGGAAAAGATGGCTACACCTTC. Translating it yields CASSQELHGKDGYTF.

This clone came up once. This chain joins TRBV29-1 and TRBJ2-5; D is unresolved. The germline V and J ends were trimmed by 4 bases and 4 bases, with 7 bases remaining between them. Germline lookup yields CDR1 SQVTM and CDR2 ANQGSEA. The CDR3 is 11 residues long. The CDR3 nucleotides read TGCAGCGTTGCCCAAGGAGAGACCCAGTACTTC. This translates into CSVAQGETQYF.

Written as DNA, the CDR3 is TGTGCCAGTAGTCCAGTGAACACTGAAGCTTTCTTT. This codes for CASSPVNTEAFF. The chain links TRBV19 to TRBJ1-1; D is unclear. Trimming left V 5 bases short and J 0 bases short, with 4 bases between. This CDR3 contains 12 residues. CDR1 is LNHDA and CDR2 is SQIVND in the germline V gene (reference sequence).

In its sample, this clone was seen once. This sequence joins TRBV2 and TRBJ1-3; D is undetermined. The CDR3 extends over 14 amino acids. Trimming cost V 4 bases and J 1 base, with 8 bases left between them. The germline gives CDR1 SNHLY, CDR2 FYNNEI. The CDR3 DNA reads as TGTGCCAGCAGTGGGTCTGCGTCTGGAAACACCATATATTTT. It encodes CASSGSASGNTIYF.

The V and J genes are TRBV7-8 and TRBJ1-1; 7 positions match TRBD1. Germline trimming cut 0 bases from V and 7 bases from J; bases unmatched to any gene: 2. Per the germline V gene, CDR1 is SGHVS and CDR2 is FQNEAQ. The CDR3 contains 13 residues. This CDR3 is CASSLAGTVEAFF. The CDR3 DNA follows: TGTGCCAGCAGCTTAGCGGGGACAGTTGAAGCTTTCTTT.

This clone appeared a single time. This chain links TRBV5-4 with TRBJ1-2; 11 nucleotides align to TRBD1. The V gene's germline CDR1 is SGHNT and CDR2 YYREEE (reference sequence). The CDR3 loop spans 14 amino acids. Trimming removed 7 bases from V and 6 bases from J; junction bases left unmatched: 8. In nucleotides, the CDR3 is TGTGCCAGCCGCAGGGACAGGGGGTTGGATGGCTACACCTTC. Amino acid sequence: CASRRDRGLDGYTF.

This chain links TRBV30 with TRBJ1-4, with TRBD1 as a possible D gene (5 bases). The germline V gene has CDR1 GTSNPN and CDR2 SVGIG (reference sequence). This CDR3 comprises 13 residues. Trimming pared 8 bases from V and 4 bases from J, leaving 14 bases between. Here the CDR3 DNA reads TGTGCCGCCAACAGGCAACTTAATGAAAAACTGTTTTTT. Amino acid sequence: CAANRQLNEKLFF.

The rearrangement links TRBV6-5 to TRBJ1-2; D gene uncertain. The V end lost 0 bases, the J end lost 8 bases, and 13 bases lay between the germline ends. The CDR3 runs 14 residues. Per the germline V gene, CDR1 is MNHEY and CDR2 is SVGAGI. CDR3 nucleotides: TGTGCCAGCAGTTACTCGGAGGGAGTTGGAGGCTACACCTTC. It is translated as CASSYSEGVGGYTF.

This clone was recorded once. DNA of the CDR3: TGTGCCAGCAGTTTATATAGAGAGACCCAGTACTTC. It specifies CASSLYRETQYF. This rearrangement joins TRBV12-3 or TRBV12-4 to TRBJ2-5, with unresolved D. The V end lost 2 bases, the J end lost 4 bases, and 5 bases lay between the germline ends. This CDR3 has 12 residues.

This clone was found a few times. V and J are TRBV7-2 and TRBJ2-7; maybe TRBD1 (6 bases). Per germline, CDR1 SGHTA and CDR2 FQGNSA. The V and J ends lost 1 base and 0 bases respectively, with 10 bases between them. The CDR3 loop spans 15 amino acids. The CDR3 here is CASSLVTGNSYEQYF. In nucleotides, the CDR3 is TGTGCCAGCAGCTTAGTCACAGGGAACTCCTACGAGCAGTACTTC.

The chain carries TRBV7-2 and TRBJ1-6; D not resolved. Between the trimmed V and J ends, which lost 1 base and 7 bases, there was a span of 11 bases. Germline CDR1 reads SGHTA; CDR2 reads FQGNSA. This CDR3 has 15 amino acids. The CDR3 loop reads CASSLEGSGNSPLHF. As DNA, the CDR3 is TGTGCCAGCAGCTTAGAGGGCAGCGGGAATTCACCCCTCCACTTT. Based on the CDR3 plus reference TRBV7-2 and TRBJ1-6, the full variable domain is GAGVSQSPSNKVTEKGKDVELRCDPISGHTALYWYRQSLGQGLEFLIYFQGNSAPDKSGLPSDRFSAERTGGSVSTLTIQRTQQEDSAVYLCASSLEGSGNSPLHFGNGTRLTVT.

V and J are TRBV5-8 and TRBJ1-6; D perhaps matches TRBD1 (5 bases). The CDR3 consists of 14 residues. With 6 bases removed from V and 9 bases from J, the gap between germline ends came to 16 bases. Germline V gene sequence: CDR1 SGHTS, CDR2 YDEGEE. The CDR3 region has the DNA TGTGCCAGCAACGATGGCAGGGTTCTTTCACCCCTCCACTTT. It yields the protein CASNDGRVLSPLHF.

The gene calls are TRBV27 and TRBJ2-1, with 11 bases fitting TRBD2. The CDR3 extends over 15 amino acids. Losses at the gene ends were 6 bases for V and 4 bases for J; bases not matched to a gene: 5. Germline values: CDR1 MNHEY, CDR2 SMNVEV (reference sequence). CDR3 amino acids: CASSLGTSGYNEQFF. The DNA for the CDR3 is TGTGCCAGCAGCCTAGGGACTAGCGGTTACAATGAGCAGTTCTTC.

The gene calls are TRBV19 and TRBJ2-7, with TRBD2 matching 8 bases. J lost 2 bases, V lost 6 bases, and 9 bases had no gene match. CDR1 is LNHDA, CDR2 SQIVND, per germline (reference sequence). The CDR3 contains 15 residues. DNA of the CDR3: TGTGCCAGTAGGAGCTCGGGACTAGAAACCTACGAGCAGTACTTC. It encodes CASRSSGLETYEQYF.

DNA of the CDR3: TGTGCCAGCTCACAACAGAACACTGAAGCTTTCTTT. Translation gives CASSQQNTEAFF. The chain is built from TRBV18 and TRBJ1-1; D is ambiguous. V lost 4 bases, J lost 1 base, and 4 bases lay in between. The CDR3 consists of 12 residues. The V gene's germline CDR1 is KGHSH and CDR2 LQKENI.

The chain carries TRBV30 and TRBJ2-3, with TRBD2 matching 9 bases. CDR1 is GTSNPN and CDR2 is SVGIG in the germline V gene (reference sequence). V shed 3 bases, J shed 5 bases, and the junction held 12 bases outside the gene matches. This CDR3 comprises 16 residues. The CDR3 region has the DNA TGTGCCTGGAGAGAACCAGCGGGGGGTACAGGAGATACGCAGTATTTT. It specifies CAWREPAGGTGDTQYF.

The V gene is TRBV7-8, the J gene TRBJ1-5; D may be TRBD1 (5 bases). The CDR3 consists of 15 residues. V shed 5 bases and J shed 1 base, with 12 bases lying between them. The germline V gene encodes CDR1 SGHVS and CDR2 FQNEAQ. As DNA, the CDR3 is TGTGCCAGCAGCCAAGGGGAGGGAAGCAATCAGCCCCAGCATTTT. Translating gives CASSQGEGSNQPQHF.

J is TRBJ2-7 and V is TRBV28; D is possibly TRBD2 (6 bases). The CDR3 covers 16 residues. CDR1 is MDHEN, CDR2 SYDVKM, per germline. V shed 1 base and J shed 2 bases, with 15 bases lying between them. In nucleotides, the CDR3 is TGTGCCAGCAGTTTATCGGGGGTGGCTAGAGCCTACGAGCAGTACTTC. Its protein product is CASSLSGVARAYEQYF.